This passage covers 6 T cell receptor beta chains from one sample sequenced in a study of blood T cell repertoires in COVID-19. Sequenced by immunoSEQ multiplex PCR; TCRdb stores in-frame clones only, minus some. Found here are hundreds of thousands of clones, more than 75% of them singletons; the top ten hold around 6%. The specimen was peripheral blood. These receptors all come from an elderly woman with COVID-19, enrolled during active disease.

This chain connects TRBV18 to TRBJ1-1; the D gene is possibly TRBD1 (5 bases). The CDR3 sequence is 14 residues long. Germline V gene data show CDR1 as KGHSH and CDR2 as LQKENI. Trimming took 2 bases from V and 11 from J, leaving 18 bases between them. The CDR3 reads CASSPDLSKGDAFF. The CDR3 DNA reads as TGTGCCAGCTCACCAGACCTTTCGAAAGGGGATGCTTTCTTT.

CDR3: CASSSTPYEQYF. In DNA form, the CDR3 reads TGTGCCAGCAGCTCGACACCTTACGAGCAGTACTTC. This chain links TRBV12-3 or TRBV12-4 with TRBJ2-7; D unresolved. The CDR3 consists of 12 residues. The V gene lost 6 bases and the J gene lost 4 bases, with 10 bases spanning the gap.

This clone showed up just a few times. The chain carries TRBV24-1 and TRBJ1-5, with D possibly matching TRBD1 (6 bases). With 4 bases removed from V and 0 bases from J, the gap between germline ends came to 12 bases. Germline CDR1 and CDR2: KGHDR and SFDVKD. This CDR3 is built from 16 residues. The CDR3 nucleotides read TGTGCCACCAGTGAATCAGGGGTTTCTAGCAATCAGCCCCAGCATTTT. Its translation: CATSESGVSSNQPQHF.

The V call is TRBV6-2 or TRBV6-3, the J call TRBJ1-2, with D tentatively TRBD1 (5 bases). Trimming removed 6 bases from V and 7 bases from J, with 12 bases in between. The CDR3 is made up of 12 amino acids. Germline V gene lookup returns CDR1 MNHEY and CDR2 SVGEGT. This chain's CDR3 is CASSNTGGGYTF. The CDR3 coding sequence is TGTGCCAGCAGCAATACCGGGGGTGGCTACACCTTC.

This clone was observed a single time. V is TRBV2 and J is TRBJ2-7; weak D call: TRBD2 (5 bases). The CDR3 has 12 amino acids. Germline V gene sequence: CDR1 SNHLY, CDR2 FYNNEI. Trimming removed 5 bases at V and 3 bases at J, with 8 bases between. CDR3 DNA sequence: TGTGCCAGCAGTACCGGGATCTACGAGCAGTACTTC. As protein: CASSTGIYEQYF. The full variable domain, completed using reference TRBV2 and TRBJ2-7, is EPEVTQTPSHQVTQMGQEVILRCVPISNHLYFYWYRQILGQKVEFLVSFYNNEISEKSEIFDDQFSVERPDGSNFTLKIRSTKLEDSAMYFCASSTGIYEQYFGPGTRLTVT.

The chain is built from TRBV10-3 and TRBJ2-1; 7 bases fit TRBD2. Looked up from germline, CDR1 is ENHRY and CDR2 is SYGVKD. The length of the CDR3 is 11 residues. J gave up 10 bases and V 4 bases, and 1 base lay outside the gene matches. CDR3 DNA sequence: TGTGCCATCAGTGGGGGAGGGGAGCAGTTCTTC. Its translation is CAISGGGEQFF.